Below are 13 T cell receptor beta chains sequenced from a single sample in a study of Ad26.COV2.S vaccination and SARS-CoV-2 variants. Regarding treatment: roughly 20 received Ad26.COV2.S at low or high dose, single or two shots; several received placebo; per-sample allocation not given. The investigators took samples on day 63 after the first vaccine or placebo injection. Sequencing was performed with immunoSEQ multiplex PCR; in TCRdb, only in-frame clones are kept and a portion is missing. The data show roughly 420,000 clones, roughly 90% seen once. The sequences come from peripheral blood, collected in a trial of Ad26.COV2.S vaccine versus placebo. The receptors originated from a person aged 18-60 years who received the Ad26.COV2.S COVID-19 vaccine or a placebo.

The chain joins TRBV29-1 to TRBJ2-5, with D tentatively TRBD1 or TRBD2 (6 bases each). Germline lookup yields CDR1 SQVTM and CDR2 ANQGSEA. The CDR3 contains 13 residues. The germline V and J ends were trimmed by 4 bases and 4 bases, with 13 bases remaining between them. DNA for the CDR3: TGCAGCGTTGGGGTAGGGGGAGGAGAGACCCAGTACTTC. Protein product: CSVGVGGGETQYF.

The chain carries TRBV5-1 and TRBJ2-2, with a weak D call TRBD1 (5 bases). Germline V gives CDR1 SGHRS, CDR2 YFSETQ. There are 15 residues in the CDR3. Trimming removed 1 base at V and 5 bases at J, with 12 bases between. The CDR3 here is CASSLLQGSTGELFF. CDR3 nucleotide sequence: TGCGCCAGCAGCTTGTTGCAGGGCTCGACCGGGGAGCTGTTTTTT.

The chain carries TRBV5-1 and TRBJ2-2; a weak D match, TRBD1 (5 bases). V gave up 2 bases and J gave up 4 bases, with 15 bases separating them. The CDR3 has 16 residues. Germline CDR1 and CDR2: SGHRS and YFSETQ. The CDR3 region has the DNA TGCGCCAGCAGCTTTTGGGGCTATTCGTTCACCGGGGAGCTGTTTTTT. This translates into CASSFWGYSFTGELFF.

The chain is built from TRBV6-4 and TRBJ2-5, with a possible D match to TRBD1 (6 bases). CDR3 size: 13 residues. Germline assignment: CDR1 MRHNA and CDR2 SNTAGT. Deletions cut 3 bases from V and 7 bases from J, with 12 bases between. As DNA, the CDR3 is TGTGCCAGCAGTGATGGCAGAGGGGGGACCCAGTACTTC. As protein: CASSDGRGGTQYF.

This chain uses TRBV10-3 with TRBJ2-3; D is undetermined. Trimming left V 2 bases short and J 3 bases short, with 6 bases between. Germline V gives CDR1 ENHRY, CDR2 SYGVKD. This CDR3 spans 13 amino acids. The CDR3, as DNA: TGTGCCATCAGTGAGGGTCAGACAGATACGCAGTATTTT. It specifies CAISEGQTDTQYF.

This rearrangement joins TRBV18 to TRBJ1-2; 8 bases fit TRBD1. V lost 2 bases to trimming and J lost 8 bases; unmatched junction nucleotides: 16. CDR1 and CDR2 from the germline V gene are KGHSH and LQKENI. This CDR3 has 17 amino acids. Here the CDR3 reads CASSPIGGAGGRWGYTF. CDR3 DNA sequence: TGTGCCAGCTCACCAATCGGAGGGGCAGGGGGCCGGTGGGGCTACACCTTC.

This chain links TRBV4-1 with TRBJ1-4; 8 nucleotides match TRBD1. CDR3 length equals 15 residues. Germline loops: CDR1 MGHRA, CDR2 YSYEKL. The V gene end was trimmed by 5 bases and the J gene end by 2 bases; junction bases not matched to a gene: 4. The CDR3 DNA sequence: TGCGCCAGCAGCACCCGACAGGGGACTAATGAAAAACTGTTTTTT. As protein: CASSTRQGTNEKLFF.

The rearrangement joins TRBV9 to TRBJ2-7; 7 bases match TRBD2. The CDR3 sequence is 15 residues long. Germline V gene sequence: CDR1 SGDLS, CDR2 YYNGEE. Losses at the gene ends were 3 bases for V and 3 bases for J; bases not matched to a gene: 9. The CDR3 region is CASSGDRGGFYEQYF. As DNA, the CDR3 is TGTGCCAGCAGCGGGGATCGGGGAGGGTTCTACGAGCAGTACTTC.

The CDR3 coding sequence is TGTGCCAGCAGTTGGACAGGGCGTCACACAGATACGCAGTATTTT. It specifies CASSWTGRHTDTQYF. The chain carries TRBV2 and TRBJ2-3; 8 nucleotides align to TRBD1. With 5 bases clipped from V and 2 bases from J, the junction kept 6 bases outside the gene matches. Germline V gene data show CDR1 as SNHLY and CDR2 as FYNNEI. CDR3 length equals 15 residues.

The V gene is TRBV6-5, the J gene TRBJ2-2, with no clear D. The germline gives CDR1 MNHEY, CDR2 SVGAGI. V lost 9 bases and J lost 1, with 15 bases in between. The CDR3 covers 15 residues. The CDR3 spells CASSIERRNTGELFF. In DNA, the CDR3 is TGTGCCAGTAGTATCGAACGGAGGAACACCGGGGAGCTGTTTTTT.

The chain joins TRBV20-1 to TRBJ2-7, with 13 bases identical to TRBD2. Germline V gene lookup returns CDR1 DFQATT and CDR2 SNEGSKA (reference sequence). V trimming: 3 bases; J trimming: 2 bases; junction bases outside the gene matches: 1. This CDR3 is built from 14 residues. The CDR3 is CSASGTSGAYEQYF. CDR3 bases: TGCAGTGCTAGTGGGACTAGCGGGGCCTACGAGCAGTACTTC.

The chain links TRBV4-3 to TRBJ2-3, with a tentative D call TRBD2 (5 bases). CDR3 size: 14 residues. Germline lookup yields CDR1 LGHNA and CDR2 YSLEER. Deletions cut 1 base from V and 3 bases from J, with 8 bases between. The CDR3 sequence is CASSQGRTTDTQYF. The CDR3 bases are TGCGCCAGCAGCCAAGGCCGGACTACAGATACGCAGTATTTT.

In this sample, this clone turned up once. V usage is TRBV11-2 and J usage is TRBJ2-1, with unresolved D. Per the germline V gene, CDR1 is SGHAT and CDR2 is FQNNGV. CDR3 size: 13 residues. Trimming shortened V by 3 bases and J by 4 bases, and 7 bases separated the two germline ends. The CDR3 DNA reads as TGTGCCAGCAGCTTCGGACCGTACAATGAGCAGTTCTTC. Its protein product is CASSFGPYNEQFF.